These 9 T cell receptor beta chains originate from one sample sequenced in a study of T cell responses to AZD1222 COVID-19 vaccine. Profiled with immunoSEQ multiplex PCR; TCRdb holds only in-frame clones, not every one. The sample records 150,000 to 200,000 clones, about 91% being singletons. Sequencing used peripheral blood, obtained on day 0 of AZD1222 vaccination. These receptors were obtained from an adult in good health.

The chain couples TRBV5-5 to TRBJ2-2; D possibly corresponds to TRBD1 (5 bases). Trimming took 5 bases from V and 2 from J, leaving 13 bases between them. In germline, CDR1 is SGHKS, CDR2 YYEKEE (reference sequence). This CDR3 contains 15 residues. CDR3 residues: CASREQEPNTGELFF. The CDR3 DNA is TGTGCCAGCAGAGAACAGGAGCCAAACACCGGGGAGCTGTTTTTT.

The rearrangement uses TRBV30 and TRBJ1-3, with D perhaps matching TRBD1 (5 bases). V shed 0 bases and J shed 0 bases, with 24 bases lying between them. The CDR3 sequence is 20 residues long. The germline gives CDR1 GTSNPN, CDR2 SVGIG (reference sequence). DNA of the CDR3: TGTGCCTGGAGTGTCATGACTATTTTTGGGGACCTATACTCTGGAAACACCATATATTTT. This gives the protein CAWSVMTIFGDLYSGNTIYF.

The chain combines TRBV28 with TRBJ1-1, with D hard to call. CDR3 length: 14 amino acids. Germline CDR1 is MDHEN and CDR2 is SYDVKM. The V end lost 3 bases, the J end lost 0 bases, and 8 bases lay between the germline ends. The CDR3, as DNA: TGTGCCAGCAGTTTCCTACAGCTGAACACTGAAGCTTTCTTT. Protein product: CASSFLQLNTEAFF. The full variable domain, its missing parts supplied by reference TRBV28 and TRBJ1-1, is DVKVTQSSRYLVKRTGEKVFLECVQDMDHENMFWYRQDPGLGLRLIYFSYDVKMKEKGDIPEGYSVSREKKERFSLILESASTNQTSMYLCASSFLQLNTEAFFGQGTRLTVV.

The rearrangement uses TRBV30 and TRBJ2-7; 8 bases align to TRBD2. This CDR3 spans 11 amino acids. CDR1 is GTSNPN, CDR2 SVGIG, per germline (reference sequence). As DNA, the CDR3 is TGTGCAGGGACTAGTACGCACGAGCAGTACTTC. Translating gives CAGTSTHEQYF.

The chain couples TRBV7-8 to TRBJ2-6, with TRBD1 identical over 9 bases. CDR3 size: 18 residues. The trim removed 5 bases at V and 0 bases at J, leaving 8 bases unmatched. Germline values: CDR1 SGHVS, CDR2 FQNEAQ. CDR3 loop: CASSPTTGGFSGANVLTF. In nucleotides, the CDR3 is TGTGCCAGCAGCCCGACGACAGGGGGGTTCTCTGGGGCCAACGTCCTGACTTTC.

This clone was observed once. The rearrangement joins TRBV7-2 to TRBJ1-2; 7 bases fit TRBD1. Germline trimming cut 2 bases from V and 4 bases from J; bases unmatched to any gene: 7. Germline V gene data show CDR1 as SGHTA and CDR2 as FQGNSA. The CDR3 covers 15 residues. The CDR3 bases are TGTGCCAGCAGCTTAATTGAGGGGGCTGGCTATGGCTACACCTTC. This encodes CASSLIEGAGYGYTF.

The V gene is TRBV7-9, the J gene TRBJ2-3; 10 positions match TRBD2. Germline assignment: CDR1 SEHNR and CDR2 FQNEAQ (reference sequence). With V trimmed by 5 bases and J by 0 bases, 11 bases remained unmatched. The CDR3 consists of 18 residues. For the CDR3, the DNA is TGTGCCAGCAGCCCTGGGGGTAGCGGGAGGCTCAGCACAGATACGCAGTATTTT. Translated, it gives CASSPGGSGRLSTDTQYF.

V is TRBV15 and J is TRBJ1-6, with 8 bases matching TRBD1. CDR3 size: 16 residues. J lost 7 bases, V lost 5 bases, and 10 bases had no gene match. Germline CDR1 reads LNHNV; CDR2 reads YYDKDF (reference sequence). CDR3 protein: CATSGNPGQANSPLHF. The CDR3 DNA reads TGTGCCACCAGCGGAAACCCGGGACAGGCGAATTCACCCCTCCACTTT.

This sequence joins TRBV11-1 and TRBJ2-1; 9 nucleotides line up with TRBD2. This CDR3 is 18 amino acids long. The germline CDR1 and CDR2 sequences are SGHAT and FQDESV (reference sequence). V lost 0 bases, J lost 2 bases, and 8 bases stayed unmatched. This CDR3 reads CASSLAASGGPPYNEQFF. The DNA for the CDR3 is TGTGCCAGCAGCTTAGCGGCGAGCGGGGGGCCCCCCTACAATGAGCAGTTCTTC.